These 8 T cell receptor beta chains share one sample of origin, sequenced in a study of response to subunit inactivated influenza vaccine. From the RT-PCR reads, TCRdb called clonotypes with MiXCR, one entry per CDR3 protein. This table has under 850,000 distinct CDR3 sequences, around a sixth appearing once. This specimen consisted of PBMCs from blood, obtained 4 to 6 days after vaccination. All receptors come from a middle-aged man who received an inactivated influenza vaccine.

This clonotype was seen repeatedly, ten times or more. The J gene is TRBJ2-1, the V gene TRBV6-2 or TRBV6-3; perhaps TRBD1 as D (5 bases). The V end lost 6 bases, the J end lost 1 base, and 7 bases lay between the germline ends. The V gene's germline CDR1 is MNHEY and CDR2 SVGEGT. There are 13 residues in the CDR3. The CDR3 region is CASRRTSYNEQFF. The CDR3 DNA is TGTGCCAGCAGGAGGACATCCTACAATGAGCAGTTCTTC.

In this sample, this clonotype turned up many times. The chain has TRBV29-1 and TRBJ1-4; 9 bases match TRBD1. The CDR3 consists of 14 residues. The germline V gene has CDR1 SQVTM and CDR2 ANQGSEA. The V gene end was trimmed by 6 bases and the J gene end by 2 bases; junction bases not matched to a gene: 4. CDR3 region: CSVGTGFTNEKLFF. The CDR3 bases are TGCAGCGTCGGGACAGGGTTTACTAATGAAAAACTGTTTTTT.

A few counts support this clonotype. Germline is not matched at one junction end, which may reflect a read error. V is TRBV5-1 and J is TRBJ2-1; D is possibly TRBD2 (5 bases). The length of the CDR3 is 14 residues. CDR1 is SGHRS, CDR2 YFSETQ, per germline. The CDR3 is CASRLEVMGLAQFF. CDR3 coding DNA: TGCGCCAGCAGATTGGAGGTGATGGGGTTGGCGCAGTTCTTC.

In its sample, this clonotype was seen a few times. This sequence joins TRBV5-1 and TRBJ2-3; TRBD2 agrees at 10 bases. Germline V gene data show CDR1 as SGHRS and CDR2 as YFSETQ. With V trimmed by 4 bases and J by 4 bases, 6 bases remained unmatched. The CDR3 loop spans 15 amino acids. The CDR3 protein is CASSDLAGVADTQYF. CDR3 in DNA: TGCGCCAGCAGCGACCTAGCGGGAGTGGCAGATACGCAGTATTTT.

This sequence joins TRBV4-1 and TRBJ2-7, with D uncertain. Trimming left V 0 bases short and J 4 bases short, with 10 bases between. The length of the CDR3 is 14 residues. The germline gives CDR1 MGHRA, CDR2 YSYEKL. The chain's CDR3 is CASSQDPTWYEQYF. The CDR3 DNA reads as TGCGCCAGCAGCCAAGATCCGACCTGGTACGAGCAGTACTTC.

This clonotype was counted a few times. The chain carries TRBV12-3 or TRBV12-4 and TRBJ1-3; 12 nucleotides match TRBD1. This CDR3 is 15 amino acids long. V trimming: 1 base; J trimming: 7 bases; junction bases outside the gene matches: 2. The CDR3 DNA reads TGTGCCAGCAGTTTAGGAGGGACAGGGGGCAACACCATATATTTT. Protein: CASSLGGTGGNTIYF.

The sample holds many counts of this clonotype. The rearrangement joins TRBV7-2 to TRBJ2-5, with 8 bases identical to TRBD1. Trimming took 5 bases from V and 4 from J; bases not matched to a gene: 9. Per the germline V gene, CDR1 is SGHTA and CDR2 is FQGNSA. The CDR3 is 15 amino acids. The CDR3 sequence: CASSPGQGQRETQYF. CDR3 nucleotides: TGTGCCAGCAGCCCAGGACAGGGTCAGCGAGAGACCCAGTACTTC.

This clonotype showed up just a few times. The V gene is TRBV20-1, the J gene TRBJ2-7, with 7 bases lining up with TRBD2. The CDR3 contains 15 residues. Trimming at V came to 5 bases and at J to 1 base, leaving 11 bases not matched to a gene. Germline V CDR1 and CDR2: DFQATT, SNEGSKA (reference sequence). The CDR3 spells CSAAIFSGLSYEQYF. CDR3 coding DNA: TGCAGTGCTGCTATTTTTAGCGGGTTGTCCTACGAGCAGTACTTC.